The 10 T cell receptor beta chains listed next were all sequenced from one sample in a study of beta chain features in type 1 diabetes. Study results and caveats: Within each of all four CD4+ subsets, Type 1 diabetes patients had TCRB CDR3s that were moderately but significantly shorter.

Expressed TCRB transcripts were sequenced after all isolated RNA was converted to cDNA. Sequenced by immunoSEQ multiplex PCR; TCRdb stores in-frame clones only, minus some. This table holds around 26,000 clones, 68% found once. No antigen has been assigned to these receptors. Sequencing was carried out using stem cell memory CD4+ T cells from blood. These receptors came from a woman aged 40 to 50 with type 1 diabetes.

The chain carries TRBV5-1 and TRBJ1-1; D gene ambiguous. CDR1 is SGHRS, CDR2 YFSETQ, per germline. With 0 bases removed from V and 3 bases from J, the gap between germline ends came to 6 bases. The length of the CDR3 is 13 residues. This CDR3 is CASSLESDTEAFF. The CDR3 DNA reads TGCGCCAGCAGCTTGGAGTCGGACACTGAAGCTTTCTTT.

The chain is built from TRBV21-1 and TRBJ1-4; TRBD1, as called in the table, went unchecked against the DNA. TRBV21-1 constitutes a pseudogene. CDR3 size: 14 residues. CDR3 in DNA: TGTGCCAGCCCATATGGGGCAGGGGTCGAAAAACTGTTTTTT. Translated, it gives CASPYGAGVEKLFF.

The chain has TRBV5-1 and TRBJ2-1; possible D gene TRBD1, 6 bases. CDR1 and CDR2 from the germline V gene are SGHRS and YFSETQ. V was clipped by 1 base and J by 5 bases, with 13 bases between them. This CDR3 spans 15 amino acids. The CDR3 region is CASSLTGSFNNEQFF. The CDR3, as DNA: TGCGCCAGCAGCTTGACAGGGTCGTTCAACAATGAGCAGTTCTTC.

The rearrangement links TRBV9 to TRBJ1-1, with TRBD1 identical over 8 bases. The V gene end was trimmed by 4 bases and the J gene end by 3 bases; junction bases not matched to a gene: 2. Per germline, CDR1 SGDLS and CDR2 YYNGEE. The length of the CDR3 is 13 residues. The CDR3 nucleotides read TGTGCCAGCAGCATACAGGGGGACACTGAAGCTTTCTTT. Protein product: CASSIQGDTEAFF.

V gene TRBV9 combines with J gene TRBJ1-3; no firm D call. CDR3 length: 15 amino acids. Trimming removed 4 bases from V and 0 bases from J, with 11 bases in between. CDR1 is SGDLS and CDR2 is YYNGEE in the germline V gene. The CDR3 DNA reads TGTGCCAGCAGCCCCTCAACCAGCTCTGGAAACACCATATATTTT. It codes for CASSPSTSSGNTIYF. The complete variable domain, with remaining parts taken from reference TRBV9 and TRBJ1-3, reads DSGVTQTPKHLITATGQRVTLRCSPRSGDLSVYWYQQSLDQGLQFLIQYYNGEERAKGNILERFSAQQFPDLHSELNLSSLELGDSALYFCASSPSTSSGNTIYFGEGSWLTVV.

V is TRBV7-9 and J is TRBJ1-5; possible D gene TRBD1, 5 bases. Looked up from germline, CDR1 is SEHNR and CDR2 is FQNEAQ (reference sequence). This CDR3 region has 13 residues. V lost 5 bases to trimming and J lost 6 bases, with 11 bases between them. In DNA, the CDR3 is TGTGCCAGCAGCGCGCAGGGTCGTCAGCCCCAGCATTTT. Translating gives CASSAQGRQPQHF.

The chain has TRBV7-9 and TRBJ2-7; possibly TRBD1 for D (7 bases). The CDR3 is 15 residues long. Germline lookup yields CDR1 SEHNR and CDR2 FQNEAQ (reference sequence). The V end was cut by 4 bases, the J end by 3 bases, with 16 bases between. The CDR3 DNA follows: TGTGCCAGCAGCTCTACGCGGGACAGCCACTACGAGCAGTACTTC. Translating gives CASSSTRDSHYEQYF.

Only a few counts were recorded for this clone. The rearrangement uses TRBV18 and TRBJ1-5; 7 bases match TRBD1. The CDR3 contains 14 residues. V dropped 3 bases and J dropped 5; count of bases not matched to a gene: 4. Germline CDR1 KGHSH, CDR2 LQKENI. The CDR3 DNA sequence: TGTGCCAGCTCACCCTACAGGGGAGATCAGCCCCAGCATTTT. It yields the protein CASSPYRGDQPQHF.

The DNA of the CDR3 is TGTGCCAGCAGCCCGACAGGGCAGAACACTGAAGCTTTCTTT. Its protein product is CASSPTGQNTEAFF. The V and J genes are TRBV6-4 and TRBJ1-1; TRBD1 matches at 7 bases. V was pared by 6 bases and J by 1 base, with 5 bases of the junction left unmatched. Germline V gene sequence: CDR1 MRHNA, CDR2 SNTAGT. CDR3 length: 14 amino acids.

The J gene is TRBJ1-4, the V gene TRBV7-2; 8 bases line up with TRBD1. This CDR3 has 18 residues. Germline V gives CDR1 SGHTA, CDR2 FQGNSA. The J segment lost 8 bases and the V segment lost 5 bases, leaving 19 bases of the junction unmatched. CDR3 in DNA: TGTGCCAGCAGCAACCGGGACAGGCTAGGGGGCGGATTCGAAAAACTGTTTTTT. Translating gives CASSNRDRLGGGFEKLFF.